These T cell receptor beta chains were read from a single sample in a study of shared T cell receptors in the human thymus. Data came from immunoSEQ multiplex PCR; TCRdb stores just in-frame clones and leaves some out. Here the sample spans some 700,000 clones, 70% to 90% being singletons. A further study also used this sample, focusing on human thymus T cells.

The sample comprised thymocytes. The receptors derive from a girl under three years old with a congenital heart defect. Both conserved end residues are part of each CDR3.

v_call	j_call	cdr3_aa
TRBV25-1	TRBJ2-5	CASSEEGVYETQYF
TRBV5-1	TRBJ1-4	CASSLRGLGVLTNEKLFF
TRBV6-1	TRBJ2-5	CASGGVGETQYF
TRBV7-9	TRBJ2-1	CASSSGESSYNEQFF
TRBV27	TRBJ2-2	CASSLRDSAKGTGELFF
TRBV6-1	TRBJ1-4	CASRRTGLNEKLFF
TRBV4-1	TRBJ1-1	CASSQVLTGGFTEAFF
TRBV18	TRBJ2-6	CASSPRDISGANVLTF
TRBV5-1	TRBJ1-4	CASSLKREHEKLFF
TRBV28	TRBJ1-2	CASDPQGGWGYTF
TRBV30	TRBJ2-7	CAWSGAHPYEQYF
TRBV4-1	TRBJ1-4	CASRGQGGKNEKLFF
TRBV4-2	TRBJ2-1	CASSQDRSSGFSLSYNEQFF
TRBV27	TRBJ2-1	CASGDRDSDEQFF
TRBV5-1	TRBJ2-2	CASSTGTVNTGELFF
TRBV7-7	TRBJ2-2	CASSAGLWDTGELFF
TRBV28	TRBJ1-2	CASRYRDRSRHPPYGYTF
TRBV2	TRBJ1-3	CASSEARDRGVGNTIYF
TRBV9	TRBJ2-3	CASSSPPGDTQYF
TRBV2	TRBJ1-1	CASSAPGQGGNTEAFF
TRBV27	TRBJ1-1	CASSPNAGLGTEAFF
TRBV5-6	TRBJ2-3	CASSLRTSGGTDTQYF
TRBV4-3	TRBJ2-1	CASSQSLESGNSYNEQFF
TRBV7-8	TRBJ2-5	CASSLGLAANQETQYF
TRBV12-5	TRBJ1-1	CASAPSGGLPNTEAFF
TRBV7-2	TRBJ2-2	CASSPDRGEAAGELFF
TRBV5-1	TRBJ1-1	CASSFDIYTEAFF
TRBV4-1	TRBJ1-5	CASSQAGQGWGNQPQHF
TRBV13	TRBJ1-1	CASSYYSGEVGMNTEAFF
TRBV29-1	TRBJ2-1	CSVEVNEQFF
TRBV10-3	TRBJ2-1	CAISEPIVPGVEQFF
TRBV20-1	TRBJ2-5	CSARGRETQYF
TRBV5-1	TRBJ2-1	CASSLAGTDNEQFF
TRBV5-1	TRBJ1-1	CASSLGTRFSEAFF
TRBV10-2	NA	CATNNLAGCTYEQYF
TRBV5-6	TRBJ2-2	CASSFYDTGELFF
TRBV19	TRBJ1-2	CASSSGQGAFGYTF
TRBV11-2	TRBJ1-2	CASSLSPPGGRRDGYTF
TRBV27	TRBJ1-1	CASSLFCHAGTGGKFNTEAFF
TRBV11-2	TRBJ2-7	CASSLVRDYEQYF
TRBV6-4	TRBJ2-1	CASSEVLVSGDPRYNEQFF
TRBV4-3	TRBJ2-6	CASSQDPGVRSKPLSGANVLTF
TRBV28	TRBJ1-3	CASSLRLRRGSYFRNTIYF
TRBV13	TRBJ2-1	CASSAPGPGTSGGHSYNEQFF
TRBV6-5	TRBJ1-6	CASSSANWSSPLHF
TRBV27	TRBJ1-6	CASSLFYQGIRSPLHF
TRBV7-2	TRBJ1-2	CASSSPGGYTF
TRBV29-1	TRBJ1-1	CSVVRTGANTEAFF
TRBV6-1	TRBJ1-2	CASSDNRTGYGYTF